Below, 15 T cell receptor beta chains from the same sample are listed, as sequenced in a study of cytomegalovirus exposure and HLA in healthy donors. Repertoires were generated with immunoSEQ multiplex PCR, while TCRdb's copy carries only in-frame clones and drops some. This sample carries about 200,000 clones, over 65% of them seen once, and the ten largest clones take about 6%. The sample comprised PBMCs. These receptors all stem from a woman aged 18-35 years in good health and CMV-seronegative.

This chain joins TRBV9 and TRBJ1-2; maybe TRBD1 (5 bases). V was cut by 0 bases and J by 2 bases, with 11 bases left in between. Germline CDR1 reads SGDLS; CDR2 reads YYNGEE. This CDR3 spans 15 amino acids. This CDR3 reads CASSVAQGENYGYTF. The CDR3 DNA follows: TGTGCCAGCAGCGTAGCTCAAGGGGAGAACTATGGCTACACCTTC.

This chain links TRBV5-1 with TRBJ2-3; 10 bases agree with TRBD1. CDR3 size: 15 residues. V shed 4 bases and J 2 bases; nucleotides not matched to a gene: 4. CDR1 is SGHRS and CDR2 is YFSETQ in the germline V gene. Here the CDR3 reads CASSDGTGATDTQYF. In DNA form, the CDR3 reads TGCGCCAGCAGCGACGGGACAGGGGCCACAGATACGCAGTATTTT.

The chain has TRBV15 and TRBJ2-1, with D tentatively TRBD1 (6 bases). The CDR3 is 17 residues long. Germline assignment: CDR1 LNHNV and CDR2 YYDKDF (reference sequence). V was cut by 2 bases and J by 1 base, with 15 bases left in between. CDR3 residues: CATSRILQGRSYNEQFF. In DNA, the CDR3 is TGTGCCACCAGCAGAATCCTACAGGGAAGGTCCTACAATGAGCAGTTCTTC.

The table lists this clone with a count of one. The gene calls are TRBV27 and TRBJ2-1, with TRBD2 matching 14 bases. V lost 3 bases and J lost 7; bases outside the gene matches: 5. Looked up from germline, CDR1 is MNHEY and CDR2 is SMNVEV (reference sequence). CDR3 size: 16 residues. CDR3 in amino acids: CASSFLGTSGRNEQFF. CDR3 DNA: TGTGCCAGCAGTTTCCTCGGGACTAGCGGGAGAAATGAGCAGTTCTTC.

The gene calls are TRBV4-1 and TRBJ2-1, with 14 nucleotides matching TRBD2. V shed 4 bases and J 1 base; nucleotides not matched to a gene: 3. The CDR3 is made up of 17 amino acids. The germline V gene encodes CDR1 MGHRA and CDR2 YSYEKL. CDR3 loop: CASSLGLAGASYNEQFF. The CDR3 nucleotides read TGCGCCAGCAGCCTGGGACTAGCGGGGGCGTCCTACAATGAGCAGTTCTTC.

The chain has TRBV2 and TRBJ2-7, with 9 nucleotides matching TRBD1. The V gene's germline CDR1 is SNHLY and CDR2 FYNNEI. This CDR3 is 14 amino acids long. J gave up 5 bases and V 6 bases, and 8 bases lay outside the gene matches. The CDR3 spells CASRSVGTGNEQYF. The CDR3 nucleotides are TGTGCCAGCAGATCCGTCGGGACAGGGAACGAGCAGTACTTC.

This clone has only a few counts. The gene calls are TRBV5-1 and TRBJ1-2, with a tentative D call TRBD1 (5 bases). The CDR3 is 14 amino acids. V lost 4 bases and J lost 3, with 13 bases in between. The V gene's germline CDR1 is SGHRS and CDR2 YFSETQ. The DNA for the CDR3 is TGCGCCAGCAGCCCCTCGGGAGGGGACTATGGCTACACCTTC. Residues: CASSPSGGDYGYTF.

This clone has only one observation. The rearrangement uses TRBV27 and TRBJ2-2; 15 positions match TRBD2. V was pared by 5 bases and J by 7 bases, with 11 bases of the junction left unmatched. In germline, CDR1 is MNHEY, CDR2 SMNVEV (reference sequence). The CDR3 is 18 residues long. The CDR3 sequence is CASSQGLAGGFTGGELFF. CDR3 in DNA: TGTGCCAGCAGTCAGGGACTAGCGGGGGGATTTACGGGCGGGGAGCTGTTTTTT.

The chain has TRBV6-6 and TRBJ2-7; TRBD1 aligns across 8 bases. The V gene's germline CDR1 is MNHNY and CDR2 SVGAGI (reference sequence). The CDR3 totals 14 residues. The V and J ends lost 6 bases and 0 bases, in that order; junction bases with no gene match: 4. The CDR3 DNA follows: TGTGCCAGCAGGCCACAGGGGGTCTCCTACGAGCAGTACTTC. It specifies CASRPQGVSYEQYF.

The V gene is TRBV27, the J gene TRBJ1-5, with D perhaps TRBD1 (5 bases). Germline V gives CDR1 MNHEY, CDR2 SMNVEV (reference sequence). The CDR3 sequence is 15 residues long. V lost 5 bases and J lost 2, with 13 bases in between. The CDR3 reads CASSPLGVGNQPQHF. CDR3 DNA: TGTGCCAGCAGTCCGTTGGGGGTTGGCAATCAGCCCCAGCATTTT.

The gene calls are TRBV2 and TRBJ1-6, with D unresolved. The CDR3 extends over 15 amino acids. Trimming removed 7 bases at V and 7 bases at J, with 17 bases between. Per the germline V gene, CDR1 is SNHLY and CDR2 is FYNNEI. CDR3 protein: CASNPNLRRNSPLHF. The CDR3 region has the DNA TGTGCCAGCAACCCGAATCTCCGGCGGAATTCACCCCTCCACTTT.

This chain joins TRBV11-2 and TRBJ2-3; the match to TRBD2 covers 7 bases. CDR1 and CDR2 (germline): SGHAT, FQNNGV. Trimming at V came to 4 bases and at J to 6 bases, leaving 10 bases not matched to a gene. The CDR3 extends over 15 amino acids. The chain's CDR3 is CASSSQRGLGDTQYF. In nucleotides, the CDR3 is TGTGCCAGCAGCTCGCAGCGGGGCCTTGGGGATACGCAGTATTTT.

This chain connects TRBV5-1 to TRBJ2-3; TRBD1 agrees at 8 bases. V shed 4 bases and J 6 bases; nucleotides not matched to a gene: 7. From germline, CDR1 is SGHRS and CDR2 YFSETQ. CDR3 size: 14 residues. CDR3 region: CASSRLDRADTQYF. DNA for the CDR3: TGCGCCAGCAGCAGACTGGACAGGGCCGATACGCAGTATTTT.

This chain connects TRBV15 to TRBJ2-1; D is uncertain. V lost 0 bases, J lost 3 bases, and 6 bases lay in between. The CDR3 has 14 amino acids. Per the germline V gene, CDR1 is LNHNV and CDR2 is YYDKDF (reference sequence). For the CDR3, the DNA is TGTGCCACCAGCAGAGATTGGAGCTACAATGAGCAGTTCTTC. Translating it yields CATSRDWSYNEQFF.

The rearrangement uses TRBV7-9 and TRBJ1-2, with D hard to call. CDR1 is SEHNR, CDR2 FQNEAQ, per germline (reference sequence). Trimming left V 0 bases short and J 3 bases short, with 8 bases between. The CDR3 loop spans 14 amino acids. This CDR3 is CASSLAQTHYGYTF. CDR3 coding DNA: TGTGCCAGCAGCTTAGCCCAGACTCACTATGGCTACACCTTC.